The next 24 T cell receptor beta chains were all read from a single sample in a study of blood T cell repertoires in COVID-19. Repertoires were generated with immunoSEQ multiplex PCR, while TCRdb's copy carries only in-frame clones and drops some. The top ten hold 3% to 3.5% of the sample, which has about 190,000 clones, roughly 84% seen once. Sequences were obtained from PBMCs or T cells enriched from blood (not recorded which). These receptors were taken from a young woman who had been exposed to COVID-19.

V usage is TRBV5-4 and J usage is TRBJ1-6; the match to TRBD1 covers 7 bases. The CDR3 is made up of 16 amino acids. CDR1 SGHNT and CDR2 YYREEE come from the germline V gene (reference sequence). Losses at the gene ends were 4 bases for V and 8 bases for J; bases not matched to a gene: 12. CDR3 DNA: TGTGCCAGCAGCCTGACAGGGCCTGTAGGCGATTCACCCCTCCACTTT. It yields the protein CASSLTGPVGDSPLHF.

This clone was seen a handful of times. This chain joins TRBV5-1 and TRBJ2-2, with 11 bases aligning to TRBD1. J gave up 7 bases and V 4 bases, and 6 bases lay outside the gene matches. This CDR3 contains 15 residues. From germline, CDR1 is SGHRS and CDR2 YFSETQ. CDR3 in DNA: TGCGCCAGCAGCCCCCGGGGACAGGGGGGCGGGGAGCTGTTTTTT. Protein sequence: CASSPRGQGGGELFF. Full variable domain (missing parts from reference TRBV5-1 and TRBJ2-2): KAGVTQTPRYLIKTRGQQVTLSCSPISGHRSVSWYQQTPGQGLQFLFEYFSETQRNKGNFPGRFSGRQFSNSRSEMNVSTLELGDSALYLCASSPRGQGGGELFFGEGSRLTVL.

This chain links TRBV6-5 with TRBJ2-7; 8 bases map to TRBD2. Germline values: CDR1 MNHEY, CDR2 SVGAGI. There are 15 residues in the CDR3. The trim removed 6 bases at V and 2 bases at J, leaving 9 bases unmatched. In DNA, the CDR3 is TGTGCCAGCAGCCGTAGCGGGGACTTCACCTACGAGCAGTACTTC. Translated: CASSRSGDFTYEQYF.

The rearrangement joins TRBV3-1 (or the pseudogene TRBV3-2) to TRBJ2-2; possible D gene TRBD1, 6 bases. The CDR3 is 15 amino acids. Germline CDR1 LGHDT, CDR2 YNNKEL (reference sequence). The V gene lost 6 bases and the J gene lost 4 bases, with 15 bases spanning the gap. CDR3 region: CASRTRQVSTGELFF. CDR3 coding DNA: TGTGCCAGCAGGACCCGACAGGTCAGCACCGGGGAGCTGTTTTTT.

The gene calls are TRBV30 and TRBJ1-6; 7 positions agree with TRBD1. CDR3 size: 14 residues. Germline lookup yields CDR1 GTSNPN and CDR2 SVGIG (reference sequence). The trim removed 4 bases at V and 9 bases at J, leaving 9 bases unmatched. This CDR3 is CAWNTGTVSSPLHF. CDR3 DNA: TGTGCCTGGAATACCGGGACAGTAAGTTCACCCCTCCACTTT.

The genes are TRBV5-5 and TRBJ1-6, with 7 bases lining up with TRBD1. V lost 0 bases to trimming and J lost 7 bases; unmatched junction nucleotides: 10. The V gene's germline CDR1 is SGHKS and CDR2 YYEKEE (reference sequence). CDR3 length equals 17 residues. CDR3 nucleotides: TGTGCCAGCAGCTTGGAGGGCAGGGGGACTAGCAATTCACCCCTCCACTTT. This encodes CASSLEGRGTSNSPLHF.

The V gene is TRBV7-2, the J gene TRBJ1-2, with TRBD1 identical over 9 bases. The CDR3 length is 14 residues. CDR1 is SGHTA, CDR2 FQGNSA, per germline. Trimming at V came to 5 bases and at J to 7 bases, leaving 8 bases not matched to a gene. CDR3 nucleotide sequence: TGTGCCAGCAGCCCAGGGGCGGACAGGGGTGGCTACACCTTC. Encoded protein: CASSPGADRGGYTF.

This chain links TRBV29-1 with TRBJ2-2, with 7 bases that match TRBD1. This CDR3 comprises 13 residues. Trimming cost V 5 bases and J 3 bases; bases outside gene matches: 3. Germline assignment: CDR1 SQVTM and CDR2 ANQGSEA. The CDR3 region has the DNA TGCAGCGTTACGGGGACAGACACCGGGGAGCTGTTTTTT. Its translation is CSVTGTDTGELFF.

The V gene is TRBV3-1 (or the pseudogene TRBV3-2), the J gene TRBJ1-1; maybe TRBD1 (5 bases). This CDR3 is built from 11 residues. CDR1 and CDR2 from the germline V gene are LGHDT and YNNKEL (reference sequence). The V end was cut by 9 bases, the J end by 4 bases, with 9 bases between. CDR3 nucleotides: TGTGCCAGTAGAAGGGGCACTGAAGCTTTCTTT. Translation gives CASRRGTEAFF.

This chain links TRBV27 with TRBJ1-6; TRBD1 might be the D (5 bases). Trimming cost V 4 bases and J 4 bases, with 11 bases left between them. Germline V gene lookup returns CDR1 MNHEY and CDR2 SMNVEV (reference sequence). This CDR3 comprises 15 residues. CDR3 protein: CASSSQGNYNSPLHF. The CDR3 nucleotides are TGTGCCAGCAGTTCCCAGGGTAATTATAATTCACCCCTCCACTTT.

This chain uses TRBV7-2 with TRBJ2-5; 11 positions match TRBD2. Trimming removed 4 bases from V and 2 bases from J; junction bases left unmatched: 3. In germline, CDR1 is SGHTA, CDR2 FQGNSA. The CDR3 has 15 amino acids. The CDR3 region has the DNA TGTGCCAGCAGCTCGGGGACTAGCGGACAAGAGACCCAGTACTTC. Encoded protein: CASSSGTSGQETQYF.

This rearrangement joins TRBV6-2 or TRBV6-3 to TRBJ1-1, with D uncertain. CDR1 is MNHEY, CDR2 SVGEGT, per germline. The CDR3 runs 17 residues. V was cut by 2 bases and J by 3 bases, with 19 bases left in between. This CDR3 reads CASSYNSYRGLDTEAFF. The DNA for the CDR3 is TGTGCCAGCAGTTACAATAGCTACCGGGGTTTGGACACTGAAGCTTTCTTT.

This chain connects TRBV4-3 to TRBJ1-1; D gene ambiguous. The V and J ends lost 3 bases and 5 bases respectively, with 7 bases between them. Germline V gives CDR1 LGHNA, CDR2 YSLEER. The CDR3 is 12 amino acids. CDR3 DNA sequence: TGCGCCAGCAGCCATAGGGAGACTGAAGCTTTCTTT. Translation gives CASSHRETEAFF.

This CDR3 is CASSLGRDRVAGELFF. For the CDR3, the DNA is TGTGCCAGCAGCTTAGGCCGGGACAGGGTCGCCGGGGAGCTGTTTTTT. The J gene is TRBJ2-2, the V gene TRBV7-9; 9 bases align to TRBD1. Trimming at V came to 1 base and at J to 6 bases, leaving 6 bases not matched to a gene. In germline, CDR1 is SEHNR, CDR2 FQNEAQ (reference sequence). This CDR3 has 16 amino acids.

The chain employs TRBV19 and TRBJ1-5; TRBD1 matches at 7 bases. V shed 8 bases, J shed 6 bases, and the junction held 10 bases outside the gene matches. CDR3 size: 14 residues. In germline, CDR1 is LNHDA, CDR2 SQIVND (reference sequence). CDR3 amino acids: CASGGDRVVQPQHF. Here the CDR3 DNA reads TGTGCCAGTGGGGGCGACAGGGTTGTTCAGCCCCAGCATTTT.

The V and J genes are TRBV6-5 and TRBJ2-7, with 10 positions matching TRBD1. After removal of 7 bases from V and 2 bases from J, the junction contained 8 bases not matched to a gene. The germline V gene has CDR1 MNHEY and CDR2 SVGAGI. The CDR3 totals 15 residues. The chain's CDR3 is CASNLGQGLTYEQYF. DNA of the CDR3: TGTGCCAGCAACCTGGGACAGGGGTTGACCTACGAGCAGTACTTC.

The V and J genes are TRBV2 and TRBJ1-2; 9 positions agree with TRBD1. Losses at the gene ends were 1 base for V and 9 bases for J; bases not matched to a gene: 9. The CDR3 sequence is 15 residues long. Per germline, CDR1 SNHLY and CDR2 FYNNEI. CDR3 amino acids: CASSEVRGQGPRYTF. DNA for the CDR3: TGTGCCAGCAGTGAAGTACGGGGACAGGGCCCCCGCTACACCTTC.

The chain carries TRBV4-3 and TRBJ2-5; 8 nucleotides agree with TRBD1. Germline V lookup: CDR1 LGHNA, CDR2 YSLEER. V lost 0 bases, J lost 5 bases, and 8 bases stayed unmatched. This CDR3 region has 16 residues. The DNA of the CDR3 is TGCGCCAGCAGCCAAGATCGTCAGGGGGCGCATGAGACCCAGTACTTC. Translating gives CASSQDRQGAHETQYF.

The rearrangement uses TRBV15 and TRBJ2-7, with 9 bases that match TRBD2. This CDR3 has 17 residues. Germline values: CDR1 LNHNV, CDR2 YYDKDF (reference sequence). The junction had 11 bases not matched to a gene; V was cut back by 3 bases and J by 2 bases. The chain's CDR3 is CATSRTISGGRTYEQYF. Written as DNA, the CDR3 is TGTGCCACCAGCAGGACGATTAGCGGGGGCCGAACCTACGAGCAGTACTTC.

The chain combines TRBV7-9 with TRBJ1-1, with D unresolved. This CDR3 has 14 residues. V was shortened by 1 base and J by 0 bases, with 6 bases between the two germline ends. The germline V gene encodes CDR1 SEHNR and CDR2 FQNEAQ (reference sequence). CDR3 DNA sequence: TGTGCCAGCAGCTTAGGAGGGATGAACACTGAAGCTTTCTTT. It yields the protein CASSLGGMNTEAFF. The entire variable domain, with the rest obtained from reference TRBV7-9 and TRBJ1-1, is as follows: DTGVSQNPRHKITKRGQNVTFRCDPISEHNRLYWYRQTLGQGPEFLTYFQNEAQLEKSRLLSDRFSAERPKGSFSTLEIQRTEQGDSAMYLCASSLGGMNTEAFFGQGTRLTVV.

The chain couples TRBV7-9 to TRBJ2-7, with 7 bases aligning to TRBD2. V was pared by 5 bases and J by 0 bases, with 13 bases of the junction left unmatched. This CDR3 has 17 residues. From germline, CDR1 is SEHNR and CDR2 FQNEAQ (reference sequence). The CDR3 region has the DNA TGTGCCAGCAGCCCCAGCGTGGGTGGGACTACCTCCTACGAGCAGTACTTC. Its protein is CASSPSVGGTTSYEQYF.

Notes on this clone: This sample also contains other DNA sequences that code for the same CDR3. The J gene is TRBJ1-5, the V gene TRBV19; 8 nucleotides line up with TRBD1. J was trimmed by 3 bases and V by 6 bases; bases with no gene match: 7. The CDR3 runs to 15 residues. CDR1 and CDR2 (germline): LNHDA, SQIVND (reference sequence). The CDR3 nucleotides read TGTGCCAGTAGCCGCCGGGGACAGGACAATCAGCCCCAGCATTTT. It yields the protein CASSRRGQDNQPQHF.

The chain uses TRBV25-1 and TRBJ1-4; D remains unclear. This CDR3 has 14 amino acids. The V end lost 1 base, the J end lost 8 bases, and 11 bases lay between the germline ends. CDR1 is MGHDK and CDR2 is SYGVNS in the germline V gene. As DNA, the CDR3 is TGTGCCAGCAGTGAATTGGGTGGGGAGGAAAAACTGTTTTTT. It encodes CASSELGGEEKLFF. Full variable domain (outside the CDR3, taken from reference TRBV25-1 and TRBJ1-4): EADIYQTPRYLVIGTGKKITLECSQTMGHDKMYWYQQDPGMELHLIHYSYGVNSTEKGDLSSESTVSRIRTEHFPLTLESARPSHTSQYLCASSELGGEEKLFFGSGTQLSVL.

The CDR3 sequence is CASSLDLASATEAFF. The CDR3 coding sequence is TGTGCCAGCAGTTTAGATTTAGCCAGCGCAACTGAAGCTTTCTTT. The rearrangement links TRBV28 to TRBJ1-1, with unresolved D. The ends were cut back, 2 bases at V and 5 bases at J, with 15 bases in the middle. Looked up from germline, CDR1 is MDHEN and CDR2 is SYDVKM. The CDR3 contains 15 residues.